One sample yielded the 4 T cell receptor beta chains listed below, sequenced in a study of blood T cells in healthy people across ages. It was with a sample-barcoded 5' primer and a J-beta primer mix that a second PCR of roughly 6 to 11 cycles was run. TCRdb reprocessed the 5' RACE reads via MiXCR and lists one record per CDR3 protein. This table has 650,000 to 1,000,000 distinct CDR3 sequences, roughly 35% appearing once. The sequenced sample was blood. The receptors originated from a man between 18 and 29 years old in good health.

The V gene is TRBV28, the J gene TRBJ2-7, with a tentative D call TRBD1 (6 bases). The J call is in doubt because the DNA end fits TRBJ2-5 better. The CDR3 loop spans 13 amino acids. Looked up from germline, CDR1 is MDHEN and CDR2 is SYDVKM. The CDR3 spells CASSLAGAGTQYF. The DNA of the CDR3 is TGTGCCAGCAGTTTGGCAGGGGCGGGGACCCAGTACTTC.

The chain employs TRBV5-4 and TRBJ2-7, with TRBD1 matching 7 bases. Looked up from germline, CDR1 is SGHNT and CDR2 is YYREEE (reference sequence). V shed 4 bases and J 0 bases; nucleotides not matched to a gene: 4. CDR3 length equals 14 residues. CDR3 DNA sequence: TGTGCCAGCAGCGACAGGGCCACCTCCTACGAGCAGTACTTC. Protein sequence: CASSDRATSYEQYF.

V usage is TRBV6-6 and J usage is TRBJ1-1; D not certain. CDR1 and CDR2 from the germline V gene are MNHNY and SVGAGI (reference sequence). This CDR3 has 10 residues. Trimming took 6 bases from V and 3 from J, leaving 2 bases between them. Here the CDR3 reads CASSDTEAFF. CDR3 in DNA: TGTGCCAGCAGCGACACTGAAGCTTTCTTT.

The rearrangement links TRBV11-2 to TRBJ2-3, with TRBD2 matching over 11 bases. The germline V gene has CDR1 SGHAT and CDR2 FQNNGV. V lost 1 base and J lost 3; bases outside the gene matches: 3. CDR3 length equals 16 residues. CDR3: CASSLATSGGTDTQYF. The CDR3 DNA reads as TGTGCCAGCAGCTTAGCAACTAGCGGGGGAACAGATACGCAGTATTTT.